This TCR beta chain was sequenced during a study of shared clonotypes between healthy human individuals. Data came from immunoSEQ multiplex PCR; TCRdb stores just in-frame clones and leaves some out. The data show roughly 2,500,000 clones, under 95% seen once. Trimming took off 5 bases at V and 2 bases at J, with 10 bases between the two ends. There are 13 residues in the CDR3. CDR1 is SGHRS, CDR2 YFSETQ, per germline. Sequenced input: naive CD4+ T cells from PBMCs. Subset described: CD45RA+ positively selected. The receptor comes from a young man in good health. Some clones in this sample may be carry-over from other donors' samples. This rearrangement joins TRBV5-1 to TRBJ1-2, with unresolved D. In DNA, the CDR3 is TGCGCCAGCAGTCCGGAGAACAACTATGGCTACACCTTC. The encoded protein is CASSPENNYGYTF. The variable domain in full, with the rest retrieved from reference TRBV5-1 and TRBJ1-2, is KAGVTQTPRYLIKTRGQQVTLSCSPISGHRSVSWYQQTPGQGLQFLFEYFSETQRNKGNFPGRFSGRQFSNSRSEMNVSTLELGDSALYLCASSPENNYGYTFGSGTRLTVV.